This is a list of T cell receptor beta chains from one sample in a study of T-cell memory formation after mild COVID-19. TCRdb itself ran the 5' RACE reads through MiXCR, one entry per CDR3 protein. The table lists around 340,000 distinct CDR3 sequences, roughly an eighth of them singletons. The sequenced material came from PBMCs or a T cell subset sorted from them (not recorded which). The receptors originated from a man aged 18 to 29 who had mild COVID-19 (a few samples of this study predate the infection). Cell type and time point are not known. CDR3s include the opening cysteine and the closing phenylalanine or tryptophan. The D gene is left open where the match is weak. Size tells how often a clone was seen (once, few, many) or the class of an expanded clone, and some rows leave it out.

clone size | J gene | D gene | V gene | CDR3 DNA | CDR3 protein
- | TRBJ2-3 | - | TRBV20-1 | TGCAGTGCCCCCAGGGGGGGGGAAGATACGCAGTATTTT | CSAPRGGEDTQYF
few | TRBJ1-6 | TRBD1 | TRBV6-2/TRBV6-3 | TGTGCCAGCAGGCCCTGGGACAGGGGGTATAATTCACCCCTCCACTTT | CASRPWDRGYNSPLHF
- | TRBJ1-2 | TRBD1 | TRBV7-6 | TGTGCCAGCAGCTTAGGGTCTGGACAGGGGGACTACACCTTC | CASSLGSGQGDYTF
many | TRBJ2-2 | TRBD1 | TRBV11-2 | TGTGCCAGCAGCACCAGGACAGGGTCAACCGGGGAGCTGTTTTTT | CASSTRTGSTGELFF
- | TRBJ1-1 | - | TRBV28 | TGTGCCAGCAGTTTAGGCAGCCCAATTAAAGAAGCTTTCTTT | CASSLGSPIKEAFF
few | TRBJ2-2 | TRBD1 | TRBV4-1 | TGCGCCAGCAGCCGAGACCCAGGGGGCGGAAGGACCGGGGAGCTGTTTTTT | CASSRDPGGGRTGELFF
many | TRBJ2-1 | TRBD2 | TRBV5-1 | TGCGCCAGCAGAGAAGCGGGGGGGACTGAGCAGTTCTTC | CASREAGGTEQFF
- | TRBJ1-5 | - | TRBV3-1 | TGTGCCAGCAGCCAATCGGACAGTGATCAGCCCCAGCATTTT | CASSQSDSDQPQHF
- | TRBJ2-1 | - | TRBV27 | TGTGCCAGCAGGGACTCTGGGTCCTACAATGAGCAGTTCTTC | CASRDSGSYNEQFF
- | TRBJ2-3 | TRBD1 | TRBV5-1 | TGCGCCAGCAGACGGGGACAGTCAAGCACAGATACGCAGTATTTT | CASRRGQSSTDTQYF
many | TRBJ2-1 | TRBD1 | TRBV3-1 | TGTGCCAGCAGCCATGCATACAGGACAGGGCGGGTGGCCTACAATGAGCAGTTCTTC | CASSHAYRTGRVAYNEQFF
- | TRBJ2-2 | - | TRBV15 | TGTGCCACCAGCAGAGCAGGGGTTGGGACCGGGGAGCTGTTTTTT | CATSRAGVGTGELFF
few | TRBJ1-1 | - | TRBV7-9 | TGTGCCAGCAGCTTAGTTAGGGATTTGGGCACTGAAGCTTTCTTT | CASSLVRDLGTEAFF
- | TRBJ2-3 | TRBD2 | TRBV3-1 | TGTGCCAGCAGCCATAGCGGGGCAACAGATACGCAGTATTTT | CASSHSGATDTQYF
few | TRBJ2-1 | - | TRBV11-2 | TGTGCCAGCAGCCGACCCCCGGGGCCTGAGCAGTTCTTC | CASSRPPGPEQFF
many | TRBJ2-5 | TRBD2 | TRBV20-1 | TGCAGTGCTAGAGATCCTAGCGGGGTTGGGGAGACCCAGTACTTC | CSARDPSGVGETQYF
- | TRBJ2-7 | - | TRBV20-1 | TGCAGTGCTAGAACAGGGTACCTCTACGAGCAGTACTTC | CSARTGYLYEQYF
many | TRBJ2-1 | - | TRBV10-3 | TGTGCCATCGGGGGGTCGGACAGGCTCAATGAGCAGTTCTTC | CAIGGSDRLNEQFF
- | TRBJ2-1 | - | TRBV5-8 | TGTGCCAGCAGCTGGGGTTCAGGCTCCTACAATGAGCAGTTCTTC | CASSWGSGSYNEQFF
few | TRBJ2-3 | - | TRBV7-9 | TGTGCCAGCAGCTTACAAGCAGGCGGTACGCAGTATTTT | CASSLQAGGTQYF
few | TRBJ1-6 | - | TRBV5-5 | TGTGCCAGCAGCTTGGGACAGTTCGACTCACCCCTCCACTTT | CASSLGQFDSPLHF
few | TRBJ1-6 | - | TRBV7-9 | TGTGCCAGCAGCTCTAGCGGGGGTGGTAATTCACCCCTCCACTTT | CASSSSGGGNSPLHF
few | TRBJ1-4 | - | TRBV2 | TGTGCCAGCAGTGGGGGGAACGAAGGTGAAAAACTGTTTTTT | CASSGGNEGEKLFF
- | TRBJ1-1 | - | TRBV4-1 | TGCGCCAGCAGCCAAGATAGAGGGGCCCCGGCGACTGAAGCTTTCTTT | CASSQDRGAPATEAFF
few | TRBJ1-2 | TRBD1 | TRBV18 | TGTGCCAGCGCAGACAGGGGGCTTGGCTACACCTTC | CASADRGLGYTF
- | TRBJ2-2 | - | TRBV6-2/TRBV6-3 | TGTGCCAGCGGGGCAACAGCGCCCACCGGGGAGCTGTTTTTT | CASGATAPTGELFF
few | TRBJ2-1 | - | TRBV11-1 | TGTGCCAGCAGCTCCGGGACGGCGAGTGGGAATGAGCAGTTCTTC | CASSSGTASGNEQFF
few | TRBJ1-5 | - | TRBV21-1 | TGTGCCAGCTCCCCTGCTGGGAGCCTCAATCAGCCCCAGCATTTT | CASSPAGSLNQPQHF
few | TRBJ2-1 | TRBD2 | TRBV7-6 | TGTGCCAGCAGCGATGAAGAAGCGGGGGGGGACTACAATGAGCAGTTCTTC | CASSDEEAGGDYNEQFF
- | TRBJ2-3 | - | TRBV6-6 | TGTGCCAGCAGTTACGGAGAACAGGGAAATACGCAGTATTTT | CASSYGEQGNTQYF
- | TRBJ1-5 | - | TRBV6-6 | TGTGCCAGCGCAGGGTGGGCCCGGGCCTCTAATCAGCCCCAGCATTTT | CASAGWARASNQPQHF
few | TRBJ2-2 | - | TRBV11-2 | TGTGCCAGCAGCTTTTCTCAAGGAGGGGGATTCGGGGAGCTGTTTTTT | CASSFSQGGGFGELFF
- | TRBJ2-5 | TRBD1 | TRBV29-1 | TGCAGCGTTCTGGGACAGGGGCACCAAGAGACCCAGTACTTC | CSVLGQGHQETQYF
- | TRBJ2-6 | - | TRBV20-1 | TGCAGTGCCCTCCCGGTCGGGACTGGGGCCAACGTCCTGACTTTC | CSALPVGTGANVLTF
- | TRBJ2-1 | TRBD1 | TRBV5-1 | TGCGCCAGCAGTCCCCGTAGGACAGGGACGCCGGCATCGGCCCACAATGAGCAGTTCTTC | CASSPRRTGTPASAHNEQFF
many | TRBJ2-3 | - | TRBV7-2 | TGTGCCAGCAGCCACGGGATGGCAGATACGCAGTATTTT | CASSHGMADTQYF
many | TRBJ2-6 | TRBD1 | TRBV20-1 | TGCAGTGCTGCTTGGACAGGGGTTCATTCTGGGGCCAACGTCCTGACTTTC | CSAAWTGVHSGANVLTF
- | TRBJ1-5 | - | TRBV7-2 | TGTGCCAGCAGCCGAGTATTGTCCTCTGACGTGCCCCAGCATTTT | CASSRVLSSDVPQHF
- | TRBJ2-1 | - | TRBV5-1 | TGCGCCAGCAGCTGGGGACTACGGGACAGCTACAATGAGCAGTTCTTC | CASSWGLRDSYNEQFF
many | TRBJ2-7 | - | TRBV7-2 | TGTGCCAGCAGCTTAAGACAGGAGTCCTACGAGCAGTACTTC | CASSLRQESYEQYF